The source of this T cell receptor beta chain is a study of cytomegalovirus exposure and HLA in healthy donors. On this clone itself: Its specificity is not known.

Findings and limits, study-wide: In vitro work confirmed that a few CMV-associated chains recognize CMV antigens.

The donors were members of the validation cohort comprising 100 to 150 subjects, separate from the approximately 630-subject first cohort. The repertoire was sequenced with immunoSEQ multiplex PCR; TCRdb's copy has only in-frame clones and lacks some. Here the sample spans some 150,000 clones, 94% being singletons. CDR3 size: 13 residues. Germline assignment: CDR1 GTSNPN and CDR2 SVGIG (reference sequence). The ends were cut back, 2 bases at V and 1 base at J, with 9 bases in the middle. Input material: PBMCs. The chain employs TRBV30 and TRBJ2-7, with a weak D call TRBD2 (5 bases). The origin of this receptor is a man in his late teens or twenties in good health and CMV-seropositive. The CDR3 is CAWSPGTSYEQYF. CDR3 DNA sequence: TGTGCCTGGAGTCCGGGAACTTCCTACGAGCAGTACTTC.